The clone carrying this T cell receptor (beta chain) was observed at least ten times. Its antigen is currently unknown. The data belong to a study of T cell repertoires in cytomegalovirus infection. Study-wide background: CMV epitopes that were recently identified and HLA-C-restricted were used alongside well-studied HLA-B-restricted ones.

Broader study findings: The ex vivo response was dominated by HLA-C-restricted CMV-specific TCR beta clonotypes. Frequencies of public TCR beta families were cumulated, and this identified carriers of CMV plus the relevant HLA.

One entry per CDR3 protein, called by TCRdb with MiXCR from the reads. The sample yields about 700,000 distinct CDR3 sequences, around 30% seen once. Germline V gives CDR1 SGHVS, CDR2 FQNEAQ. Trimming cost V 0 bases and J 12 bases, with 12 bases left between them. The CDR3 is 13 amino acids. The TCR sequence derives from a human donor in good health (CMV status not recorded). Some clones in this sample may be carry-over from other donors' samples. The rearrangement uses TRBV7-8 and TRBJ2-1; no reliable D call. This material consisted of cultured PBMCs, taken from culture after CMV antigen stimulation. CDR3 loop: CASSLAAAERQFF. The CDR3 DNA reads TGTGCCAGCAGCTTAGCTGCTGCCGAAAGGCAGTTCTTC.